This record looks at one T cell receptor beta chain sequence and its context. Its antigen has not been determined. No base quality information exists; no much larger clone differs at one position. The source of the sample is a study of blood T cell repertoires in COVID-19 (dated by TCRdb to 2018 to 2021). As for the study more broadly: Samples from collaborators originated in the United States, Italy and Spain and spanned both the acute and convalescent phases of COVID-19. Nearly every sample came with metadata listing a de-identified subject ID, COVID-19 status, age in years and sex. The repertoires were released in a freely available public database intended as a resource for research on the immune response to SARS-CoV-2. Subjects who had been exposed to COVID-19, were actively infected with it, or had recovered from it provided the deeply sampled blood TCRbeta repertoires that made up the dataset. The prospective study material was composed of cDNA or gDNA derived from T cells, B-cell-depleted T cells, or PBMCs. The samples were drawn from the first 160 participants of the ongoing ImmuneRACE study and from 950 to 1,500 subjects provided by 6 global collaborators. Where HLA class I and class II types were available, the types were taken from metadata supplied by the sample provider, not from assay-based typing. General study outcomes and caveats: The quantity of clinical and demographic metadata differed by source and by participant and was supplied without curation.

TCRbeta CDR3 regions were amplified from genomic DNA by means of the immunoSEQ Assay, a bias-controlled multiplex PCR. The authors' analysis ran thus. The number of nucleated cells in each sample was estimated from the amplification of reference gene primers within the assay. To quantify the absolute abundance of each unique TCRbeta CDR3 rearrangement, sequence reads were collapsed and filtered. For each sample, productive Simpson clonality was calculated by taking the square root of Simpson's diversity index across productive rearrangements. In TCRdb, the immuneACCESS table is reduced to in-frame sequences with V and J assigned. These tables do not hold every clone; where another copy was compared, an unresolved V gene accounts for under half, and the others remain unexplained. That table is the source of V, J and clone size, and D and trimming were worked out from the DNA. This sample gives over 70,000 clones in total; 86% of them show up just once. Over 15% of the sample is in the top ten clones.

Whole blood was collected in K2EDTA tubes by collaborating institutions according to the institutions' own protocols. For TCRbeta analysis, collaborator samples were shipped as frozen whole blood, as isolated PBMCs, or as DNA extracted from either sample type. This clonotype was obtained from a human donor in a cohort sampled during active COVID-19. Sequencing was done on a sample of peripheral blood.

The CDR3 reads as follows: CASSSIRDRGAGANVLTF. The base sequence is TGTGCCAGCAGCTCAATTAGGGACAGGGGCGCTGGGGCCAACGTCCTGACTTTC. Here the chain combines TRBV11-2 and TRBJ2-6, and 10 junction bases match TRBD1. The CDR3 measures 18 amino acids from cysteine to phenylalanine. Of the read, only the CDR3 DNA is kept; its 54 bases are in frame from base 1. CDR1 and CDR2, looked up from the germline V gene, are SGHAT and FQNNGV. Trimming accounts for 4 bases at V and 2 bases at J, while the number of junction bases matched to no gene is 8.